This TCR beta chain was sequenced during a study of metastatic and nonmetastatic thyroid tumors. Overall study results and limits: Malignant thyroid tumors reportedly exceeded benign nodules significantly in TCR beta diversity, with the difference appearing in blood and tumor.

The length of the CDR3 is 20 residues. V was pared by 3 bases and J by 3 bases, with 29 bases between. The germline V gene encodes CDR1 MNHEY and CDR2 SMNVEV (reference sequence). Methods used by the authors: Differences in CDR3 between clinicopathological groups were drawn on to build a classifier intended to discriminate distant-metastatic papillary thyroid cancer patients. TCRdb reanalyzed the PCR reads via MiXCR. TCRdb assigned the V and J calls; the authors' analysis was not used. The data contain approximately 38,000 clones, around 16% of them singletons. All patients reached thyroid surgery having received no treatment beforehand. This clone was counted many times. Its antigen is unknown.

Sequencing input: tumor tissue. This TCR came from a female donor with papillary thyroid cancer or a benign thyroid nodule (not recorded which). Some clones in this sample may be carry-over from other donors' samples. The chain joins TRBV27 to TRBJ1-1, with D possibly matching TRBD1 (5 bases). DNA for the CDR3: TGTGCCAGCAGTTTCTCCGGGGGGAGGGTAAGGAAGGTAGGGGACACTGAAGCTTTCTTT. Its translation is CASSFSGGRVRKVGDTEAFF.